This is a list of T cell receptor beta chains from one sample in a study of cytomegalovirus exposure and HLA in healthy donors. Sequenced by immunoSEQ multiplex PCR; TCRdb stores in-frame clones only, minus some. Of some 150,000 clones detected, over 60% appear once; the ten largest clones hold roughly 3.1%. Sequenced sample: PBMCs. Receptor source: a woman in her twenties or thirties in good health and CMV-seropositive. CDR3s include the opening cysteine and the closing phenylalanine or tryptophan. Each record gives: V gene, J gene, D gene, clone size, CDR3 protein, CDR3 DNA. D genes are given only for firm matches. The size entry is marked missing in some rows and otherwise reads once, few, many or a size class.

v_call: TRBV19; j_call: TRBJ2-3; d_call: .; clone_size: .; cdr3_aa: CASRMDRLSTDTQYF; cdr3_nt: TGTGCCAGTAGGATGGACAGACTTAGCACAGATACGCAGTATTTT
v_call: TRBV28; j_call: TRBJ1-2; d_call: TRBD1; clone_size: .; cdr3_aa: CASIATGVNYGYTF; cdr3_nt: TGTGCCAGCATAGCGACAGGGGTTAACTATGGCTACACCTTC
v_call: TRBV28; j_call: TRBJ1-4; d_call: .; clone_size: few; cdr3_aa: CASSFGGAGSEKLFF; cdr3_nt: TGTGCCAGCAGTTTTGGGGGGGCAGGTAGTGAAAAACTGTTTTTT
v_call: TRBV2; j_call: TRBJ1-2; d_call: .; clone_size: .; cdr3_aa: CASSVGGLGGYTF; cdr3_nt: TGTGCCAGCAGTGTTGGGGGCTTAGGCGGCTACACCTTC
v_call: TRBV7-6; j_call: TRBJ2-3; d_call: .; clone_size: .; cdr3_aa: CASSLSFAGTSTDTQYF; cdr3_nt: TGTGCCAGCAGCTTATCTTTTGCGGGTACTAGCACAGATACGCAGTATTTT
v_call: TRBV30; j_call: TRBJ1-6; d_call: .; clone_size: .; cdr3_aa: CACHLRRDGSSYNSPLHF; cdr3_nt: TGTGCCTGCCACCTGAGGAGGGACGGAAGCTCCTATAATTCACCCCTCCACTTT
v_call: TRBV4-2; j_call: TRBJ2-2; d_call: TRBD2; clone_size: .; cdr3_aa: CASSQVGSGLTGELFF; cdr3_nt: TGTGCCAGCAGCCAAGTTGGTAGCGGGCTGACCGGGGAGCTGTTTTTT
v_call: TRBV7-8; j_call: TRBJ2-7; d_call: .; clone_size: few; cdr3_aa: CASSHPGQSYEQYF; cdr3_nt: TGTGCCAGCAGCCACCCGGGACAAAGCTACGAGCAGTACTTC
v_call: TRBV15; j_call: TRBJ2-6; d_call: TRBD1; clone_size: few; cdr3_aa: CATSRENRDRLTGANVLTF; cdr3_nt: TGTGCCACCAGCAGAGAAAACCGGGACAGACTAACTGGGGCCAACGTCCTGACTTTC
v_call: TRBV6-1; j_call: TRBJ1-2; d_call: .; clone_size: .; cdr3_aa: CASTRANYGYTF; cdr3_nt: TGTGCCAGCACTCGAGCCAACTATGGCTACACCTTC
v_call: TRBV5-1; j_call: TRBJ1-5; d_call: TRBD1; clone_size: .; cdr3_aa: CASSATGVKDNQPQHF; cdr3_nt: TGCGCCAGCAGCGCGACAGGGGTAAAGGACAATCAGCCCCAGCATTTT
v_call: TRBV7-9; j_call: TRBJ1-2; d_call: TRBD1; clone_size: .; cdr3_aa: CASSLRGDRDGYTF; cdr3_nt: TGTGCCAGCAGCTTACGAGGGGACAGGGATGGCTACACCTTC
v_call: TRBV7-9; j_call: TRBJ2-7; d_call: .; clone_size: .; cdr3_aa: CASSLGTQGYEQYF; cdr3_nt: TGTGCCAGCAGCTTGGGCACACAGGGCTACGAGCAGTACTTC
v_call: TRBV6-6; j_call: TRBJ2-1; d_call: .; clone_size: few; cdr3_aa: CASSSVGPSGEQFF; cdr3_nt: TGTGCCAGCAGTTCAGTGGGGCCTTCGGGTGAGCAGTTCTTC
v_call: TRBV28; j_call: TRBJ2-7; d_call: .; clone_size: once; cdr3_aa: CASSPSSRGQYF; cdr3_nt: TGTGCCAGCAGTCCTTCGAGTCGCGGGCAGTACTTC
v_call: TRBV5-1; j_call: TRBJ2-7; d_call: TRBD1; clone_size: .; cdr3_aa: CASSFSGGAYEQYF; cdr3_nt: TGCGCCAGCAGCTTCTCAGGGGGTGCCTACGAGCAGTACTTC
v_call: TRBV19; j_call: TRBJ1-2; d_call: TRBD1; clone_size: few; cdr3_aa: CASINRAGTGGVYGYTF; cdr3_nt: TGTGCCAGTATTAACAGAGCCGGGACAGGGGGCGTCTATGGCTACACCTTC
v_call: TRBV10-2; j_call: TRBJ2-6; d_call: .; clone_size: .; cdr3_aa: CASSDRSSGANVLTF; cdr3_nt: TGCGCCAGCAGCGACAGATCCTCTGGGGCCAACGTCCTGACTTTC
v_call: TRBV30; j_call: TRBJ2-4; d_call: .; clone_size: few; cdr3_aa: CAGSSRLYGAYF; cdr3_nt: TGTGCCGGCTCGAGCCGTTTATATGGGGCGTACTTC
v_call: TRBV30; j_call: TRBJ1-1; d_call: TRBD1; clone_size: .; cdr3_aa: CAWRDRVSEAFF; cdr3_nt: TGTGCCTGGAGGGACAGGGTGAGTGAAGCTTTCTTT
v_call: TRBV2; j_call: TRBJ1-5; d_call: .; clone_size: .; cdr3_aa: CASSVQGSNQPQHF; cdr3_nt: TGTGCCAGCAGTGTGCAGGGTAGCAATCAGCCCCAGCATTTT
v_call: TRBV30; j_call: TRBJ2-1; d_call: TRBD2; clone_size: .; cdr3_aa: CAWSVSGPSGRIHNEQFF; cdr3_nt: TGTGCCTGGAGTGTCTCGGGGCCTAGCGGGAGAATCCACAATGAGCAGTTCTTC